This record covers a single TCR beta chain. The target antigen is unknown. This sample stems from a study of beta chain features in type 1 diabetes. Study results and limitations: Shorter TCRB CDR3s, moderately but significantly so, marked every one of the four CD4+ subsets in Type 1 diabetes patients.

Reverse transcribing all isolated RNA meant expressed TCRB transcripts were sequenced. Only in-frame clones appear in the TCRdb table, and some are missing; sequencing was by immunoSEQ multiplex PCR. The sample records 600,000 or so clones, about an eighth being singletons. The CDR3 length is 14 residues. V was clipped by 5 bases and J by 9 bases; unmatched bases: 10. The germline gives CDR1 MNHNY, CDR2 SVGAGI (reference sequence). The V call is TRBV6-6, the J call TRBJ2-1, with 7 bases lining up with TRBD1. The receptor was derived from a man between 25 and 39 years old with type 1 diabetes. Sequencing was done on a sample of naive CD4+ T cells from blood. The CDR3 nucleotides read TGTGCCAGCAGTACACCGGGACAGCCTATTGAGCAGTTCTTC. Its protein is CASSTPGQPIEQFF.